This T cell receptor beta chain was found in a study of blood T cell repertoires in COVID-19. V lost 4 bases and J lost 0; bases outside the gene matches: 8. The CDR3 is 18 amino acids. Germline CDR1 and CDR2: SQVTM and ANQGSEA. Individuals aged roughly 18 to 95 years were recruited from about two dozen US areas. Cohorts were based on clinical histories the participants reported. Sequencing was performed with immunoSEQ multiplex PCR; in TCRdb, only in-frame clones are kept and a portion is missing. The profile shows roughly 250,000 clones, 87% of them singletons. The clonotype was recovered from a woman aged 25 to 39 with acute COVID-19. The sequencing sample was made of PBMCs or T cells enriched from blood (not recorded which). The V call is TRBV29-1, the J call TRBJ2-3, with 15 bases that match TRBD2. CDR3 in DNA: TGCAGCGTTGGGGGCTGGACTAGCGGGAGGGCTAGCACAGATACGCAGTATTTT. It translates to CSVGGWTSGRASTDTQYF.